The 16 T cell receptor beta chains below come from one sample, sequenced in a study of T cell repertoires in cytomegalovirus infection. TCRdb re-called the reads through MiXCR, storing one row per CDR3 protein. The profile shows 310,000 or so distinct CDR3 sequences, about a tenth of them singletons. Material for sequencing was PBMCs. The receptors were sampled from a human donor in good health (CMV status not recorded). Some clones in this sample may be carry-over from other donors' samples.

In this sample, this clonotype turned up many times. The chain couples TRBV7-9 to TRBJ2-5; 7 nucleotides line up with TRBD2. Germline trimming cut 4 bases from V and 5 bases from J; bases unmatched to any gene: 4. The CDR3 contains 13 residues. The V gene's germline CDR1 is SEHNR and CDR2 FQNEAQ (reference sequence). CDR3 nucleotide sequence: TGTGCCAGCAGCTCTAGCGGTGGGGAGACCCAGTACTTC. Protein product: CASSSSGGETQYF.

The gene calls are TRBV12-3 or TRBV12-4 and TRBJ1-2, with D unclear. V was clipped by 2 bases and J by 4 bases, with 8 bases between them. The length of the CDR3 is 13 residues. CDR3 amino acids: CASSLRWPYGYTF. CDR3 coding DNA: TGTGCCAGCAGTTTACGGTGGCCCTATGGCTACACCTTC.

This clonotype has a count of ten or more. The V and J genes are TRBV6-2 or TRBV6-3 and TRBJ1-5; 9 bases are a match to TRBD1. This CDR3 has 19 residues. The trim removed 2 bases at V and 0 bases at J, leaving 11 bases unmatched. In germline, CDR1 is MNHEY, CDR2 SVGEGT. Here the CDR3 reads CASSYRPGTGTYSNQPQHF. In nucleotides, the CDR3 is TGTGCCAGCAGTTACCGACCCGGGACAGGGACTTATAGCAATCAGCCCCAGCATTTT.

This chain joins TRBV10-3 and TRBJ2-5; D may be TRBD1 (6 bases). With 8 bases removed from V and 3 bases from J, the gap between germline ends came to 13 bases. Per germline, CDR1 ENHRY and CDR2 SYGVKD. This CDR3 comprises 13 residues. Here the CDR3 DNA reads TGTGCCATCGCCACAGGGTTGGAAGAGACCCAGTACTTC. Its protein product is CAIATGLEETQYF.

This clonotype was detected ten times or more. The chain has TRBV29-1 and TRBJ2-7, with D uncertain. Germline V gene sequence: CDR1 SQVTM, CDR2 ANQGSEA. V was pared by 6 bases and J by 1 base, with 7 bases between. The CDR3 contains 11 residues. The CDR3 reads CSVANSYEQYV. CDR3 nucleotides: TGCAGCGTGGCGAATTCCTACGAGCAGTACGTC.

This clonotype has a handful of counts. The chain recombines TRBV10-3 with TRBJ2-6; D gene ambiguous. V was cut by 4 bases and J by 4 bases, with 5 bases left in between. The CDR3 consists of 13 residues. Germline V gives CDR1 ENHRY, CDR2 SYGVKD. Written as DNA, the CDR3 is TGTGCCATCAGTGGTTCAGGGGCCAACGTCCTGACTTTC. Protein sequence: CAISGSGANVLTF.

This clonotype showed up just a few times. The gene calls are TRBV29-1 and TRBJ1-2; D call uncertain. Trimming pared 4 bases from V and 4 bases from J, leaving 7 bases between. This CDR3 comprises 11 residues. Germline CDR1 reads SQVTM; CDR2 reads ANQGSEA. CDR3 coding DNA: TGCAGCGTTGTTACAGTCTATGGCTACACCTTC. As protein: CSVVTVYGYTF.

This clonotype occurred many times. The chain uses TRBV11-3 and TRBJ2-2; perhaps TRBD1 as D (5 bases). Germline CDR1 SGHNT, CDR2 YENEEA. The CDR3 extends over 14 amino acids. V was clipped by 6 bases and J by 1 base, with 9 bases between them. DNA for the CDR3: TGTGCCAGCAGACTGACAGTGAACACCGGGGAGCTGTTTTTT. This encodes CASRLTVNTGELFF.

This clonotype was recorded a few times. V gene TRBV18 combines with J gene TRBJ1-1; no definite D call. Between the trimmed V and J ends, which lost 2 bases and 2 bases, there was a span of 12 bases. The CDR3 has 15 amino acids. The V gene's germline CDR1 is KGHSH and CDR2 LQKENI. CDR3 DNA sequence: TGTGCCAGCTCACCAAATAGTGGAAAAAACACTGAAGCTTTCTTT. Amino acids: CASSPNSGKNTEAFF.

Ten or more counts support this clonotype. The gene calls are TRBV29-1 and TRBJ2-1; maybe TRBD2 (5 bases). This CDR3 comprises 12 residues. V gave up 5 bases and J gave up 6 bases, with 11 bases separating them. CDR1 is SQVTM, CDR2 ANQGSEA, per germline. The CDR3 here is CSVTWTFNEQFF. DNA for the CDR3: TGCAGCGTTACATGGACTTTCAATGAGCAGTTCTTC.

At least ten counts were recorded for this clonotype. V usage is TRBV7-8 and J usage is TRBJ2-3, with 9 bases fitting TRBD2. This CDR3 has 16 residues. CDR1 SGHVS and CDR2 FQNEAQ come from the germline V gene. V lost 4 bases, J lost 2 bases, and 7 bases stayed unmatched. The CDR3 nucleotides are TGTGCCAGCAGCTCCAAAGCGGGGGGCCCCACAGATACGCAGTATTTT. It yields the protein CASSSKAGGPTDTQYF.

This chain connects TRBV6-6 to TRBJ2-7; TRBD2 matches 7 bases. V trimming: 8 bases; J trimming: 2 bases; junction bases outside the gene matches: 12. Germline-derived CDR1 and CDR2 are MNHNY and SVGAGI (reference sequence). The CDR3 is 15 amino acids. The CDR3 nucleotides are TGTGCCAGCGCCAGCGGGATGGGCACTACCTACGAGCAGTACTTC. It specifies CASASGMGTTYEQYF.

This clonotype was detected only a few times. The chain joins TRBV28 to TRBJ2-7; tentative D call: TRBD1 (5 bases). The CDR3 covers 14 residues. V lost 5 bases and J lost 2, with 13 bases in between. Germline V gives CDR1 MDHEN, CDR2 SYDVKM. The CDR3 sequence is CASSETGPTYEQYV. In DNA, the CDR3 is TGTGCCAGCAGTGAAACAGGTCCAACCTACGAGCAGTACGTC.

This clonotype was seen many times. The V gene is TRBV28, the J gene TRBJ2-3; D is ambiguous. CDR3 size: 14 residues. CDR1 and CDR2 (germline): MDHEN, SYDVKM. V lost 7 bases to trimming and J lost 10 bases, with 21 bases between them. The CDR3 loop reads CASIMGRTSVAQYF. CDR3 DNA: TGTGCCAGCATAATGGGCCGGACGTCGGTGGCGCAGTATTTT.

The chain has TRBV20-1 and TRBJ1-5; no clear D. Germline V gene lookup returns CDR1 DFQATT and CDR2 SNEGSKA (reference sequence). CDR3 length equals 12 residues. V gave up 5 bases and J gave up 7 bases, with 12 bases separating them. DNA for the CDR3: TGCAGTGCTTCCCCGCCGGGGCAGCCCCAGCATTTT. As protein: CSASPPGQPQHF.

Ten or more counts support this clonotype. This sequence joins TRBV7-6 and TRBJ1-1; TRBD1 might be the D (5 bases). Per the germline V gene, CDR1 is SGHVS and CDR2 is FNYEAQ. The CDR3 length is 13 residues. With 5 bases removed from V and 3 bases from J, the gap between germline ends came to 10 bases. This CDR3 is CASSPGTYTEAFF. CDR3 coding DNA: TGTGCCAGCAGCCCAGGGACCTACACTGAAGCTTTCTTT.